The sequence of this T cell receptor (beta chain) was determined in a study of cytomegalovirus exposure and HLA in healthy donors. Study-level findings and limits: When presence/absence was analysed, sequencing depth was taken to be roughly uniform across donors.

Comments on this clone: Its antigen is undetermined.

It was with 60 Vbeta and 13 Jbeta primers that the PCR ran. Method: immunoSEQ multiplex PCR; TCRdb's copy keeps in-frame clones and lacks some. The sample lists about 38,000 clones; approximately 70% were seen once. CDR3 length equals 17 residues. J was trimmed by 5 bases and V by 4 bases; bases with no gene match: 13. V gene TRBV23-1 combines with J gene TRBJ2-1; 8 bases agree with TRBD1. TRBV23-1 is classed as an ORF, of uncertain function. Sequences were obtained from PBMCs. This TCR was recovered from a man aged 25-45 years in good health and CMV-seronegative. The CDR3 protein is CASSPPRTGRSDNEQFF. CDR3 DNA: TGCGCCAGCAGTCCCCCGAGGACAGGGAGATCGGACAATGAGCAGTTCTTC.